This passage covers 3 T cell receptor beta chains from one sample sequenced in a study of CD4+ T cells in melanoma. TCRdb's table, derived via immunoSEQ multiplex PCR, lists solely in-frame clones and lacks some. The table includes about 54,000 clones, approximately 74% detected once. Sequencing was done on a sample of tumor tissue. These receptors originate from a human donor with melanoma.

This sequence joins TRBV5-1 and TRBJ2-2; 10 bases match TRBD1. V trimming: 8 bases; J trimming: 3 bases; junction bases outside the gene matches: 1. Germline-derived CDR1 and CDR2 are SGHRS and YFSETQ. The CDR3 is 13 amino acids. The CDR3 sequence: CASGQGDTGELFF. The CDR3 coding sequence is TGCGCCAGTGGACAGGGGGACACCGGGGAGCTGTTTTTT.

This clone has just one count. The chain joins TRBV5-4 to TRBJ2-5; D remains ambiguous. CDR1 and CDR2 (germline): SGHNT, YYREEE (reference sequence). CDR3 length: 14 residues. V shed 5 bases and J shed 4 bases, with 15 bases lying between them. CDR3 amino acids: CASSLKQPRETQYF. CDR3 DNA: TGTGCCAGCAGTCTAAAACAGCCACGAGAGACCCAGTACTTC.

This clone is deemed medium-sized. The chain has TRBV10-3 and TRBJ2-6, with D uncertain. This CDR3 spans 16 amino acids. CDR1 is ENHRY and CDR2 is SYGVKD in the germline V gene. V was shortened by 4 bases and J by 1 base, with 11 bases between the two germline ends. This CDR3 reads CAISAPVGSGANVLTF. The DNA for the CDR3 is TGTGCCATCAGTGCGCCCGTGGGTTCTGGGGCCAACGTCCTGACTTTC.